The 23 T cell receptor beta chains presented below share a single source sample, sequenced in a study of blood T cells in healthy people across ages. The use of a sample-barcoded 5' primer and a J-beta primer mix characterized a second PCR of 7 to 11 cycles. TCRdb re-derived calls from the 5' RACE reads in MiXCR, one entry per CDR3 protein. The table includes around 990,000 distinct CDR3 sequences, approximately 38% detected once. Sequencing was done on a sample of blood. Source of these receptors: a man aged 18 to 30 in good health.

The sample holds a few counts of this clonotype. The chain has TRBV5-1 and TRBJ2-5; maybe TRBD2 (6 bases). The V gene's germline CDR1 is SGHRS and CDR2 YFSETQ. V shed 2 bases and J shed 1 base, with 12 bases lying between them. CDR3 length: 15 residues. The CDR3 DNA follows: TGCGCCAGCAGCTTACCGCAGGGACTCCAAGAGACCCAGTACTTC. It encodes CASSLPQGLQETQYF.

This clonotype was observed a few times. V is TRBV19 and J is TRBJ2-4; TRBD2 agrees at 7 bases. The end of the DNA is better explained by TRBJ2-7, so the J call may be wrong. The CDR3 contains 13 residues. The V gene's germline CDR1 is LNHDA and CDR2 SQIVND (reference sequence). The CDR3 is CASSMVAGREQYF. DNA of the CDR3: TGTGCCAGTAGTATGGTAGCGGGTCGCGAGCAGTACTTC.

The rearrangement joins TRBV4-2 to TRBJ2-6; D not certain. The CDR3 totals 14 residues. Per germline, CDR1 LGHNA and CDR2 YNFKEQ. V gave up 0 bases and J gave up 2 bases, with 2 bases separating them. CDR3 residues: CASSQDPGANVLTF. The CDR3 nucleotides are TGTGCCAGCAGCCAAGATCCTGGGGCCAACGTCCTGACTTTC.

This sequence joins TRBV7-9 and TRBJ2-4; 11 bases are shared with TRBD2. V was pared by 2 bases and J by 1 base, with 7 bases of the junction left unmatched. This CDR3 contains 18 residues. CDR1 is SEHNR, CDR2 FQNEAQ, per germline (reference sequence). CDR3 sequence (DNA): TGTGCCAGCAGCTTACCCCCCCGACTAGCGGGGGCCAAAAACATTCAGTACTTC. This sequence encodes CASSLPPRLAGAKNIQYF. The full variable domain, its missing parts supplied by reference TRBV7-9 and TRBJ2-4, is DTGVSQNPRHKITKRGQNVTFRCDPISEHNRLYWYRQTLGQGPEFLTYFQNEAQLEKSRLLSDRFSAERPKGSFSTLEIQRTEQGDSAMYLCASSLPPRLAGAKNIQYFGAGTRLSVL.

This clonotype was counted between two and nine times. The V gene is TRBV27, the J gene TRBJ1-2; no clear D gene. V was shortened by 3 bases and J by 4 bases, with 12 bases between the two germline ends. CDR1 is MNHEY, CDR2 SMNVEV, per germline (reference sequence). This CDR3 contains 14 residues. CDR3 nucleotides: TGTGCCAGCAGTTTGTCCGGTACGCTCTATGGCTACACCTTC. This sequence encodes CASSLSGTLYGYTF.

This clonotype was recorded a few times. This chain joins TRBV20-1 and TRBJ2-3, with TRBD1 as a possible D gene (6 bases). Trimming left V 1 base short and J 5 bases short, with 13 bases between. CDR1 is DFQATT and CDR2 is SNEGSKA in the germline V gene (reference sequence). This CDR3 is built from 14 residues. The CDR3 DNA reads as TGCAGTGCTAGAGTTGCAGGGGACATAGATACGCAGTATTTT. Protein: CSARVAGDIDTQYF.

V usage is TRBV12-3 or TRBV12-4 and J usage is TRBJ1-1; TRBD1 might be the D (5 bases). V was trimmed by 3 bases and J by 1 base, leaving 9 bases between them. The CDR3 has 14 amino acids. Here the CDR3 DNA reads TGTGCCAGCAGTTTCGGGGGGACGAACACTGAAGCTTTCTTT. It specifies CASSFGGTNTEAFF.

The CDR3 here is CASSEEARGGTDTQYF. The CDR3 bases are TGTGCCAGCAGTGAAGAGGCCAGGGGCGGGACAGATACGCAGTATTTT. The rearrangement links TRBV2 to TRBJ2-3, with D perhaps matching TRBD1 (6 bases). The CDR3 length is 16 residues. The V and J ends lost 1 base and 3 bases respectively, with 14 bases between them. Germline values: CDR1 SNHLY, CDR2 FYNNEI.

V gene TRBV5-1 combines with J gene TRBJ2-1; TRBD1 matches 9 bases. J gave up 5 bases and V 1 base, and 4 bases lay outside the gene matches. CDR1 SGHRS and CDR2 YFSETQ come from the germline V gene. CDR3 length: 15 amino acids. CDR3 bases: TGCGCCAGCAGCTTGATTCGGGACAGGGACAATGAGCAGTTCTTC. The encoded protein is CASSLIRDRDNEQFF.

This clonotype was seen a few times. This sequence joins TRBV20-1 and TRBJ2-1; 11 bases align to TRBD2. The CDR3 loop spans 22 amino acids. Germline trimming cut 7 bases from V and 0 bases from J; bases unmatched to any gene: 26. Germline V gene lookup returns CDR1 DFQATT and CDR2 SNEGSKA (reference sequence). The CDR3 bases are TGCAGTGTTTTGGTGACTAGCGGGGCCCAACTAAACAAAGTTAGCTCCTACAATGAGCAGTTCTTC. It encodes CSVLVTSGAQLNKVSSYNEQFF.

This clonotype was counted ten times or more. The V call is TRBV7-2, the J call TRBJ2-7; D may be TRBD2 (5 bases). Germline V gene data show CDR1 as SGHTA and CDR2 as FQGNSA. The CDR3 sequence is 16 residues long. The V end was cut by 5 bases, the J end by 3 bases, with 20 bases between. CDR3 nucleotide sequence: TGTGCCAGCAGCCTCTTAGGCGGGTCTGAAGGCTACGAGCAGTACTTC. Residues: CASSLLGGSEGYEQYF.

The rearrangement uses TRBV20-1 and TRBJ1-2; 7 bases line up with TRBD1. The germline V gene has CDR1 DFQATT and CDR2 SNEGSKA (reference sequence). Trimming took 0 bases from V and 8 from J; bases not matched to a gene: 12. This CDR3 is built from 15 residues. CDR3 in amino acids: CSARDNRGAPGGYTF. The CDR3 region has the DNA TGCAGTGCTAGAGATAACAGGGGAGCCCCGGGAGGCTACACCTTC.

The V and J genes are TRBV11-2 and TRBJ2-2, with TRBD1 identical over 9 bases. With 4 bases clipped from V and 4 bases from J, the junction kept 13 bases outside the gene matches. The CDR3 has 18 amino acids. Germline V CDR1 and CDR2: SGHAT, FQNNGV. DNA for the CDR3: TGTGCCAGCAGCTCTCGATCCGGGACAGGGTCGGCCACCGGGGAGCTGTTTTTT. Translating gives CASSSRSGTGSATGELFF. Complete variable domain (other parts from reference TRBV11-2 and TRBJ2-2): EAGVAQSPRYKIIEKRQSVAFWCNPISGHATLYWYQQILGQGPKLLIQFQNNGVVDDSQLPKDRFSAERLKGVDSTLKIQPAKLEDSAVYLCASSSRSGTGSATGELFFGEGSRLTVL.

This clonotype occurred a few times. CDR3 protein: CASSLALTNTEAFF. CDR3 DNA sequence: TGTGCCAGCAGCTTGGCCCTAACGAACACTGAAGCTTTCTTT. The chain recombines TRBV7-2 with TRBJ1-1; D remains ambiguous. The CDR3 runs 14 residues. Germline V gene sequence: CDR1 SGHTA, CDR2 FQGNSA. V lost 3 bases and J lost 1, with 9 bases in between.

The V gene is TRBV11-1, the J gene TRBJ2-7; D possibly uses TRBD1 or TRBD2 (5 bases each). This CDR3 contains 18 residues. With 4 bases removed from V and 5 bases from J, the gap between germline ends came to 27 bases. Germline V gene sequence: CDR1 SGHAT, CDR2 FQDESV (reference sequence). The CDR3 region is CASSSPDTTRTGLDEQYF. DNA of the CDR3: TGTGCCAGCAGCTCTCCGGACACAACCCGGACGGGGTTGGACGAGCAGTACTTC. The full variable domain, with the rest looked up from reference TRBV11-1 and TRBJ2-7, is EAEVAQSPRYKITEKSQAVAFWCDPISGHATLYWYRQILGQGPELLVQFQDESVVDDSQLPKDRFSAERLKGVDSTLKIQPAELGDSAMYLCASSSPDTTRTGLDEQYFGPGTRLTVT.

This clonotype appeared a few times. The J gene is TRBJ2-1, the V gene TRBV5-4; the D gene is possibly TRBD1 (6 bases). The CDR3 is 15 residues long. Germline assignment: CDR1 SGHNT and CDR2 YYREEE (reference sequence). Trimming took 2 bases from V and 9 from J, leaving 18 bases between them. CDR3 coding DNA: TGTGCCAGCAGCTTAGGGGGAATGTCCTTTGGTGAGCAGTTCTTC. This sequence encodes CASSLGGMSFGEQFF.

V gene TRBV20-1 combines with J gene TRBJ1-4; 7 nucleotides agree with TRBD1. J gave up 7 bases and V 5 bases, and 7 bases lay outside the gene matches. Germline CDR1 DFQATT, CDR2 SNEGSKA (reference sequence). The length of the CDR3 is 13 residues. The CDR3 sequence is CSAGGQVSEKLFF. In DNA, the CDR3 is TGCAGTGCTGGAGGACAGGTGTCTGAAAAACTGTTTTTT.

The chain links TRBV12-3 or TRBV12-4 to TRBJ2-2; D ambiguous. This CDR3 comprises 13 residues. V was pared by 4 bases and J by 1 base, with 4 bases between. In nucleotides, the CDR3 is TGTGCCAGCAGTTCCGAGAACACCGGGGAGCTGTTTTTT. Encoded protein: CASSSENTGELFF.

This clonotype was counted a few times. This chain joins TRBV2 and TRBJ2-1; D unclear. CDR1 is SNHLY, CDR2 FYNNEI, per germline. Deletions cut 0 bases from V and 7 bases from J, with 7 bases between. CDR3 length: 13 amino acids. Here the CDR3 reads CASSEARLNEQFF. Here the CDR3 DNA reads TGTGCCAGCAGTGAAGCTAGGCTAAATGAGCAGTTCTTC.

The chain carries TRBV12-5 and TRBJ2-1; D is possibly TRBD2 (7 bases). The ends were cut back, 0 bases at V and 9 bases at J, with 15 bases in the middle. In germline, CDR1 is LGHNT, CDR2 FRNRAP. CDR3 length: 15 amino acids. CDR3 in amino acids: CASGLVGGLGGEQFF. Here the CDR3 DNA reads TGTGCTAGTGGTTTGGTGGGGGGGCTCGGTGGTGAGCAGTTCTTC.

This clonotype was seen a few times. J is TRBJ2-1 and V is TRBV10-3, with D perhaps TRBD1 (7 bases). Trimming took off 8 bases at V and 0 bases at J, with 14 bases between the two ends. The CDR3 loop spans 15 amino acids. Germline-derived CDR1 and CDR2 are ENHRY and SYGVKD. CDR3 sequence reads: CAIGGTDSSYNEQFF. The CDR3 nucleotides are TGTGCCATCGGGGGGACAGATTCCTCCTACAATGAGCAGTTCTTC.

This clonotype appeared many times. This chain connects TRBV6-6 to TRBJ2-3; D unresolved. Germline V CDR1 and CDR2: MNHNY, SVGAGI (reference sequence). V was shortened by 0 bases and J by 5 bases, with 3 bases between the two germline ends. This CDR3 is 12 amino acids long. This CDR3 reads CASSYSLDTQYF. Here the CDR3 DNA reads TGTGCCAGCAGTTACTCACTAGATACGCAGTATTTT.

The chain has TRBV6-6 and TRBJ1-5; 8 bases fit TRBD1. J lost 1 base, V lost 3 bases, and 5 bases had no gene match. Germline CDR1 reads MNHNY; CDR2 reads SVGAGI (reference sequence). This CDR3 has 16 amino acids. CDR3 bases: TGTGCCAGCAGTTATCTCCGGACAGGGAGCAATCAGCCCCAGCATTTT. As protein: CASSYLRTGSNQPQHF.